The 11 T cell receptor beta chains below all came from one sample that was sequenced in a study of T cells in Graves' hyperthyroidism and ophthalmopathy. Amplification of TCR beta CDR3 regions used RNA as the template. HTBI primers were the set used in a first-round RT-PCR of the TCR CDR3. TCRdb itself ran the multiplex PCR reads through MiXCR, one entry per CDR3 protein. The sample lists 490,000 or so distinct CDR3 sequences; approximately 23% were seen once. Sequences were obtained from blood. Receptor source: a woman in her 70s with Graves' ophthalmopathy.

The chain couples TRBV4-3 to TRBJ2-1; no clear D gene. Looked up from germline, CDR1 is LGHNA and CDR2 is YSLEER. The V end lost 1 base, the J end lost 7 bases, and 14 bases lay between the germline ends. This CDR3 region has 15 residues. CDR3 in amino acids: CASSQVGDKSNEQFF. The CDR3 nucleotides read TGCGCCAGCAGCCAAGTGGGCGACAAATCAAATGAGCAGTTCTTC.

Points on this clonotype: A much bigger clone sits one base away, suggesting this may be a read error. The chain links TRBV11-3 to TRBJ1-1; perhaps TRBD1 as D (6 bases). The CDR3 contains 14 residues. Germline V CDR1 and CDR2: SGHNT, YENEEA. The CDR3 DNA sequence: TGTGCCAGCAGCCTTACAGGGATCGACACTGAAGCTTCCTTT. This codes for CASSLTGIDTEASF. The entire variable domain, with the rest obtained from reference TRBV11-3 and TRBJ1-1, is as follows: EAGVVQSPRYKIIEKKQPVAFWCNPISGHNTLYWYLQNLGQGPELLIRYENEEAVDDSQLPKDRFSAERLKGVDSTLKIQPAELGDSAVYLCASSLTGIDTEASFGQGTRLTVV.

The genes are TRBV18 and TRBJ1-1, with unresolved D. The CDR3 has 15 amino acids. CDR1 is KGHSH, CDR2 LQKENI, per germline. The germline V and J ends were trimmed by 4 bases and 1 base, with 13 bases remaining between them. The chain's CDR3 is CASSQAIEANTEAFF. CDR3 in DNA: TGTGCCAGCTCACAGGCGATTGAGGCGAACACTGAAGCTTTCTTT.

This chain connects TRBV3-1 to TRBJ2-2; 7 bases are shared with TRBD2. The CDR3 totals 14 residues. Germline loops: CDR1 LGHDT, CDR2 YNNKEL (reference sequence). Germline trimming cut 6 bases from V and 3 bases from J; bases unmatched to any gene: 4. The CDR3 sequence is CASSLAADTGELFF. CDR3 DNA: TGTGCCAGCAGTCTAGCGGCGGACACCGGGGAGCTGTTTTTT.

The J gene is TRBJ2-1, the V gene TRBV6-2 or TRBV6-3; D possibly corresponds to TRBD2 (6 bases). The germline V gene encodes CDR1 MNHEY and CDR2 SVGEGT. Between the trimmed V and J ends, which lost 0 bases and 6 bases, there was a span of 6 bases. The CDR3 is made up of 13 amino acids. As DNA, the CDR3 is TGTGCCAGCAGTTACTCACTAGCCAATGAGCAGTTCTTC. Encoded protein: CASSYSLANEQFF.

This clonotype was found many times. CDR3 amino acids: CASEQGAFYNEQFF. CDR3 coding DNA: TGTGCCAGCGAACAGGGGGCCTTCTACAATGAGCAGTTCTTC. V is TRBV6-1 and J is TRBJ2-1; 9 bases agree with TRBD1. The CDR3 is made up of 14 amino acids. The germline CDR1 and CDR2 sequences are MNHNS and SASEGT. Germline trimming cut 8 bases from V and 3 bases from J; bases unmatched to any gene: 5.

Ten or more counts support this clonotype. The chain joins TRBV28 to TRBJ1-1, with TRBD1 matching 7 bases. CDR1 is MDHEN and CDR2 is SYDVKM in the germline V gene. The CDR3 extends over 15 amino acids. The V and J ends lost 6 bases and 4 bases, in that order; junction bases with no gene match: 11. The CDR3 sequence is CASRPGGTLSTEAFF. In DNA, the CDR3 is TGTGCCAGCAGACCAGGGGGGACCTTGAGCACTGAAGCTTTCTTT.

This clonotype was recorded a few times. The genes are TRBV5-6 and TRBJ1-2; D gene uncertain. The V end was cut by 4 bases, the J end by 4 bases, with 26 bases between. This CDR3 has 18 amino acids. CDR1 and CDR2 from the germline V gene are SGHDT and YYEEEE. The CDR3 DNA reads as TGTGCCAGCAGCCTTAGAAACGCAGCGGGTGTACGAGGCTATGGCTACACCTTC. Translation: CASSLRNAAGVRGYGYTF.

This clonotype showed up just a few times. V is TRBV28 and J is TRBJ1-5, with D unclear. Germline V gene sequence: CDR1 MDHEN, CDR2 SYDVKM. The length of the CDR3 is 16 residues. Trimming removed 2 bases at V and 3 bases at J, with 14 bases between. The CDR3 nucleotides read TGTGCCAGCAGTTTAGGGTCCCTTGTGGACAATCAGCCCCAGCATTTT. This translates into CASSLGSLVDNQPQHF.

This clonotype appeared once. V and J are TRBV7-8 and TRBJ1-2, with D hard to call. The CDR3 runs 14 residues. V was shortened by 2 bases and J by 3 bases, with 10 bases between the two germline ends. Germline V gene lookup returns CDR1 SGHVS and CDR2 FQNEAQ. This CDR3 is CASSLTTPDYGYTF. Here the CDR3 DNA reads TGTGCCAGCAGCTTAACAACTCCAGACTATGGCTACACCTTC.

The rearrangement uses TRBV30 and TRBJ2-1; no clear D gene. Germline CDR1 is GTSNPN and CDR2 is SVGIG (reference sequence). The CDR3 is 15 amino acids. V was trimmed by 1 base and J by 2 bases, leaving 12 bases between them. CDR3 sequence reads: CAWSEVVGAYNEQFF. The CDR3 coding sequence is TGTGCCTGGAGTGAAGTTGTAGGAGCCTACAATGAGCAGTTCTTC.